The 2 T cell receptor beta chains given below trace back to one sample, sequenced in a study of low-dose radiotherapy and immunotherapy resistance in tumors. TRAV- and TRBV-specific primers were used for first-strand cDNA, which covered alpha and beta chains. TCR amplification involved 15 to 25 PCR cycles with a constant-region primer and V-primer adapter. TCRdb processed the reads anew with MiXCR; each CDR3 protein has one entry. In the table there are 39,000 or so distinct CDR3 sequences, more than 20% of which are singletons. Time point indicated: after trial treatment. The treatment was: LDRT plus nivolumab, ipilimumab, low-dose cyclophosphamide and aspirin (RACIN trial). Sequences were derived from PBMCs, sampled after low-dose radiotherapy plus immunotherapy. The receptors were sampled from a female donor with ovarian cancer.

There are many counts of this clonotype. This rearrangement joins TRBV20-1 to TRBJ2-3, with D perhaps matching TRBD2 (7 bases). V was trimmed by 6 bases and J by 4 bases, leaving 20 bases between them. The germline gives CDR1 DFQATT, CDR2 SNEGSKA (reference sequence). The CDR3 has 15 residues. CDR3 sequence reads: CSAPVGGPGSDTQYF. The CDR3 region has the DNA TGCAGTGCCCCGGTGGGGGGGCCAGGTTCAGATACGCAGTATTTT.

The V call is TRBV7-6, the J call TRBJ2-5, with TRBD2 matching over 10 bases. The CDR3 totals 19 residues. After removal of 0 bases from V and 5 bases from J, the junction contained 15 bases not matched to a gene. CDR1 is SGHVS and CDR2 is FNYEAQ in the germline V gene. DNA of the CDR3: TGTGCCAGCAGCTTAGCCCCACTAGCGGGGACCGGGGGGGCCGAGACCCAGTACTTC. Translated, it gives CASSLAPLAGTGGAETQYF.